This T cell receptor (beta chain) was recorded in a study of regulatory T cells in long-lasting Graves disease. Germline V CDR1 and CDR2: MNHEY, SMNVEV (reference sequence). The V and J ends lost 3 bases and 8 bases respectively, with 14 bases between them. The CDR3 spans 14 residues. CDR3 regions were amplified by Arm-PCR using iRepertoire HTBI primers to build TCR beta libraries. TCRdb re-called the multiplex PCR reads with MiXCR, one entry per CDR3 protein. The data contain roughly 500,000 distinct CDR3 sequences, roughly 14% of them singletons. Stated time point: newly diagnosed GD, antithyroid drugs for less than 3 months. There was RNA extracted from PBMCs, and the TCR library was made from it. This clonotype came up many times. These sequences were also reported in another study, on T cells in Graves' hyperthyroidism and ophthalmopathy.

V is TRBV27 and J is TRBJ2-4; no reliable D call. This clonotype was sampled from a man in his thirties or forties with Graves disease. The material was peripheral blood mononuclear cells (PBMCs), obtained at new diagnosis, from a patient treated with antithyroid drugs. CDR3: CASSFIRSTDIQYF. Here the CDR3 DNA reads TGTGCCAGCAGTTTTATACGTAGTACGGACATTCAGTACTTC.